These 28 T cell receptor beta chains were all obtained from the same sample, sequenced in a study of response to subunit inactivated influenza vaccine. TCRdb processed the RT-PCR reads anew with MiXCR; each CDR3 protein has one entry. The table lists about 650,000 distinct CDR3 sequences, 15% to 18% of them singletons, with 11% in the top ten. This specimen consisted of PBMCs from blood, obtained roughly 12 days after vaccination. These receptor sequences come from a man aged 45-65 years who received an inactivated influenza vaccine.

This clonotype came up many times. The rearrangement joins TRBV12-3 or TRBV12-4 to TRBJ2-3; D may match TRBD1 or TRBD2 (5 bases each). The V gene lost 6 bases and the J gene lost 6 bases, with 13 bases spanning the gap. The CDR3 extends over 13 amino acids. The CDR3 here is CASSFSGTDTQYF. CDR3 coding DNA: TGTGCCAGCAGCTTCTCTGGGACGGATACGCAGTATTTT.

V is TRBV5-1 and J is TRBJ2-2; possibly TRBD2 for D (5 bases). The V and J ends lost 4 bases and 5 bases respectively, with 18 bases between them. The CDR3 spans 16 residues. Germline assignment: CDR1 SGHRS and CDR2 YFSETQ. CDR3 protein: CASSAGGFWETGELFF. In DNA form, the CDR3 reads TGCGCCAGCAGCGCGGGCGGGTTTTGGGAGACCGGGGAGCTGTTTTTT.

This clonotype was found a few times. The V and J genes are TRBV2 and TRBJ2-7, with 8 bases lining up with TRBD2. Germline V gene sequence: CDR1 SNHLY, CDR2 FYNNEI. This CDR3 is 13 amino acids long. J was trimmed by 6 bases and V by 1 base; bases with no gene match: 2. The CDR3: CASSEDGLAEQYF. CDR3 DNA sequence: TGTGCCAGCAGTGAAGATGGACTAGCCGAGCAGTACTTC.

This clonotype was recorded a few times. The chain links TRBV11-3 to TRBJ2-2; the D gene is possibly TRBD1 (5 bases). Germline V CDR1 and CDR2: SGHNT, YENEEA. Deletions cut 3 bases from V and 5 bases from J, with 10 bases between. The CDR3 is 14 amino acids. In nucleotides, the CDR3 is TGTGCCAGCAGCTTCTCAGGGTTGACCGGGGAGCTGTTTTTT. This encodes CASSFSGLTGELFF. The complete variable domain, with remaining parts taken from reference TRBV11-3 and TRBJ2-2, reads EAGVVQSPRYKIIEKKQPVAFWCNPISGHNTLYWYLQNLGQGPELLIRYENEEAVDDSQLPKDRFSAERLKGVDSTLKIQPAELGDSAVYLCASSFSGLTGELFFGEGSRLTVL.

The V gene is TRBV3-1, the J gene TRBJ1-4; D is ambiguous. Germline V gene data show CDR1 as LGHDT and CDR2 as YNNKEL (reference sequence). Between the trimmed V and J ends, which lost 5 bases and 8 bases, there was a span of 9 bases. This CDR3 comprises 12 residues. Here the CDR3 DNA reads TGTGCCAGCAGCTTCCGGGTGGAAAAACTGTTTTTT. Amino acids: CASSFRVEKLFF.

J is TRBJ1-2 and V is TRBV5-5; D ambiguous. Between the trimmed V and J ends, which lost 0 bases and 0 bases, there was a span of 9 bases. CDR1 and CDR2 from the germline V gene are SGHKS and YYEKEE (reference sequence). This CDR3 is built from 15 residues. The CDR3 DNA follows: TGTGCCAGCAGCTTGGCCCACAGCGCTAACTATGGCTACACCTTC. This translates into CASSLAHSANYGYTF. The variable domain in full, with the rest retrieved from reference TRBV5-5 and TRBJ1-2, is DAGVTQSPTHLIKTRGQQVTLRCSPISGHKSVSWYQQVLGQGPQFIFQYYEKEERGRGNFPDRFSARQFPNYSSELNVNALLLGDSALYLCASSLAHSANYGYTFGSGTRLTVV.

This clonotype was seen at least ten times. The J gene is TRBJ2-3, the V gene TRBV24-1, with D perhaps matching TRBD1 (6 bases). CDR3 size: 15 residues. Germline V CDR1 and CDR2: KGHDR, SFDVKD. Trimming removed 1 base from V and 7 bases from J, with 14 bases in between. CDR3 sequence reads: CATSDLRGSGNTQYF. CDR3 DNA: TGTGCCACCAGTGATTTAAGGGGGAGTGGGAATACGCAGTATTTT.

This clonotype was counted ten times or more. The chain joins TRBV19 to TRBJ2-5; D not certain. Germline V gene data show CDR1 as LNHDA and CDR2 as SQIVND (reference sequence). V dropped 4 bases and J dropped 0 bases, with 6 bases sitting between them. CDR3 length: 13 amino acids. DNA of the CDR3: TGTGCCAGTAGTACAGCGAACCAAGAGACCCAGTACTTC. Its translation: CASSTANQETQYF.

This clonotype has more than one count but fewer than ten. The rearrangement uses TRBV14 and TRBJ2-5; 8 bases line up with TRBD1. V shed 4 bases and J 2 bases; nucleotides not matched to a gene: 12. Germline V gene lookup returns CDR1 SGHDN and CDR2 FVKESK. The CDR3 contains 17 residues. CDR3 loop: CASSRRDRDRLQETQYF. The CDR3, as DNA: TGTGCCAGCAGCCGACGGGACCGGGACAGGCTACAAGAGACCCAGTACTTC.

V and J are TRBV20-1 and TRBJ2-4; 7 nucleotides line up with TRBD2. Trimming at V came to 0 bases and at J to 3 bases, leaving 5 bases not matched to a gene. Per the germline V gene, CDR1 is DFQATT and CDR2 is SNEGSKA (reference sequence). The length of the CDR3 is 15 residues. The CDR3 here is CSARDGGGSKNIQYF. CDR3 in DNA: TGCAGTGCTAGAGATGGGGGAGGGAGCAAAAACATTCAGTACTTC.

V and J are TRBV9 and TRBJ2-1, with 8 bases that match TRBD2. In germline, CDR1 is SGDLS, CDR2 YYNGEE. The CDR3 spans 16 residues. J was trimmed by 9 bases and V by 4 bases; bases with no gene match: 15. The DNA of the CDR3 is TGTGCCAGCAGCACTAGGATAGCTAGCGGGTCCCTTGAGCAGTTCTTC. Residues: CASSTRIASGSLEQFF.

Only a few counts were recorded for this clonotype. The chain is built from TRBV28 and TRBJ2-7; a possible D gene is TRBD2 (5 bases). The germline V gene encodes CDR1 MDHEN and CDR2 SYDVKM. The CDR3 extends over 13 amino acids. The V end lost 4 bases, the J end lost 4 bases, and 11 bases lay between the germline ends. CDR3 in DNA: TGTGCCAGCAGTTCAGACACGGGGTACGAGCAGTACTTC. Its translation: CASSSDTGYEQYF.

The chain employs TRBV7-9 and TRBJ2-3; 7 bases are shared with TRBD1. Germline trimming cut 5 bases from V and 1 base from J; bases unmatched to any gene: 12. Germline loops: CDR1 SEHNR, CDR2 FQNEAQ (reference sequence). CDR3 length: 17 amino acids. The CDR3: CASSPGVGTAGTDTQYF. The CDR3 DNA sequence: TGTGCCAGCAGCCCCGGTGTCGGGACAGCCGGCACAGATACGCAGTATTTT.

This clonotype was counted only a few times. This chain uses TRBV15 with TRBJ2-5, with D perhaps TRBD2 (5 bases). V lost 0 bases to trimming and J lost 4 bases, with 12 bases between them. CDR1 and CDR2 from the germline V gene are LNHNV and YYDKDF (reference sequence). The CDR3 contains 15 residues. This chain's CDR3 is CATSRDRRRLETQYF. The CDR3 coding sequence is TGTGCCACCAGCAGAGATAGGAGGCGGTTAGAGACCCAGTACTTC.

The chain carries TRBV24-1 and TRBJ2-7; 9 nucleotides line up with TRBD1. Germline values: CDR1 KGHDR, CDR2 SFDVKD. The CDR3 has 17 amino acids. After removal of 0 bases from V and 1 base from J, the junction contained 6 bases not matched to a gene. The CDR3 region has the DNA TGTGCCACCAGTGATTTGGCGGACAGGGGCTTTTCCTACGAGCAGTACTTC. Encoded protein: CATSDLADRGFSYEQYF.

This clonotype was observed a handful of times. The CDR3 is CASSRTGQQETQYF. The CDR3 nucleotides read TGCGCCAGCAGCCGAACGGGACAGCAAGAGACCCAGTACTTC. The V and J genes are TRBV5-1 and TRBJ2-5, with 7 bases identical to TRBD1. Germline V lookup: CDR1 SGHRS, CDR2 YFSETQ. CDR3 length: 14 residues. V dropped 4 bases and J dropped 2; count of bases not matched to a gene: 5.

The V gene is TRBV29-1, the J gene TRBJ1-5; TRBD1 matches 10 bases. The J segment lost 5 bases and the V segment lost 6 bases, leaving 10 bases of the junction unmatched. This CDR3 contains 15 residues. Germline-derived CDR1 and CDR2 are SQVTM and ANQGSEA. The CDR3 DNA reads TGCAGCGTAGTTAAAACGACAGGGGGCTATCAGCCCCAGCATTTT. Protein product: CSVVKTTGGYQPQHF.

The chain employs TRBV6-1 and TRBJ2-3; TRBD2 matches at 10 bases. Per germline, CDR1 MNHNS and CDR2 SASEGT. With 5 bases clipped from V and 2 bases from J, the junction kept 4 bases outside the gene matches. The CDR3 extends over 15 amino acids. In DNA form, the CDR3 reads TGTGCCAGCAGTACAAGCGGGAGGGCCACAGATACGCAGTATTTT. As protein: CASSTSGRATDTQYF.

This clonotype was seen more than once but under ten times. The chain uses TRBV28 and TRBJ1-1, with a possible D match to TRBD1 (5 bases). CDR3 length: 12 residues. V lost 7 bases and J 8 bases, leaving 14 bases between the germline ends. Germline assignment: CDR1 MDHEN and CDR2 SYDVKM. CDR3 coding DNA: TGTGCCAGCAACTCGATGGGGGGGGAAGCTTTCTTT. Amino acid sequence: CASNSMGGEAFF.

V gene TRBV6-2 or TRBV6-3 combines with J gene TRBJ1-2; D not resolved. The V gene lost 6 bases and the J gene lost 4 bases, with 9 bases spanning the gap. This CDR3 is 12 amino acids long. The germline CDR1 and CDR2 sequences are MNHEY and SVGEGT. The chain's CDR3 is CASRLGTYGYTF. The CDR3 nucleotides are TGTGCCAGCAGGCTCGGAACCTATGGCTACACCTTC.

This chain links TRBV5-1 with TRBJ2-3, with TRBD2 matching 8 bases. The CDR3 consists of 15 residues. The junction had 11 bases not matched to a gene; V was cut back by 6 bases and J by 5 bases. The germline CDR1 and CDR2 sequences are SGHRS and YFSETQ. Here the CDR3 DNA reads TGCGCCAGCACCACTAGCGGCCAGGAGGTAGATACGCAGTATTTT. Protein product: CASTTSGQEVDTQYF.

This clonotype has just a few counts. The chain combines TRBV6-2 or TRBV6-3 with TRBJ1-1; D is possibly TRBD1 (5 bases). V shed 3 bases and J shed 0 bases, with 17 bases lying between them. Germline lookup yields CDR1 MNHEY and CDR2 SVGEGT. The CDR3 has 17 residues. CDR3 in amino acids: CASSYLPFGQMNTEAFF. The CDR3 DNA is TGTGCCAGCAGTTATCTCCCATTCGGACAAATGAACACTGAAGCTTTCTTT.

The chain uses TRBV7-2 and TRBJ1-2; D unresolved. The CDR3 has 15 residues. The V gene lost 1 base and the J gene lost 4 bases, with 13 bases spanning the gap. Germline V gene sequence: CDR1 SGHTA, CDR2 FQGNSA. CDR3 in DNA: TGTGCCAGCAGCTTAGTTGTGGGTGTGGGCTATGGCTACACCTTC. This codes for CASSLVVGVGYGYTF.

This clonotype was picked up many times. The chain carries TRBV6-2 or TRBV6-3 and TRBJ2-7, with D maybe TRBD1 (6 bases). Germline V CDR1 and CDR2: MNHEY, SVGEGT. Between the trimmed V and J ends, which lost 2 bases and 4 bases, there was a span of 9 bases. The CDR3 has 13 amino acids. CDR3 nucleotides: TGTGCCAGCAGTTACACAGGACAGTACGAGCAGTACTTC. It encodes CASSYTGQYEQYF.

This clonotype was found a few times. The V gene is TRBV3-1, the J gene TRBJ2-1, with 14 bases that match TRBD2. Trimming at V came to 1 base and at J to 12 bases, leaving 2 bases not matched to a gene. CDR3 length: 14 residues. Looked up from germline, CDR1 is LGHDT and CDR2 is YNNKEL (reference sequence). Here the CDR3 reads CASSQAGLAGGQFF. The CDR3 DNA reads TGTGCCAGCAGCCAAGCCGGACTAGCGGGAGGGCAGTTCTTC.

This clonotype was counted only a few times. This chain uses TRBV11-2 with TRBJ2-3; D is ambiguous. Germline V gives CDR1 SGHAT, CDR2 FQNNGV. The length of the CDR3 is 15 residues. Trimming removed 0 bases from V and 2 bases from J, with 9 bases in between. The CDR3 DNA sequence: TGTGCCAGCAGCTTAGAGAACAGCTTCACAGATACGCAGTATTTT. Translated: CASSLENSFTDTQYF.

This clonotype was detected many times. The chain carries TRBV15 and TRBJ1-4, with D possibly matching TRBD1 (5 bases). V gave up 0 bases and J gave up 5 bases, with 16 bases separating them. Germline V gene sequence: CDR1 LNHNV, CDR2 YYDKDF (reference sequence). This CDR3 has 17 residues. CDR3 loop: CATSREGPIRGNEKLFF. The CDR3 nucleotides are TGTGCCACCAGCAGAGAGGGGCCTATTCGGGGGAATGAAAAACTGTTTTTT.

The sample holds many counts of this clonotype. V is TRBV7-8 and J is TRBJ2-3; TRBD2 agrees at 9 bases. The junction had 5 bases not matched to a gene; V was cut back by 1 base and J by 3 bases. The V gene's germline CDR1 is SGHVS and CDR2 FQNEAQ. There are 16 residues in the CDR3. The CDR3 sequence is CASSLGGGARTDTQYF. CDR3 in DNA: TGTGCCAGCAGCTTAGGCGGGGGGGCCCGGACAGATACGCAGTATTTT.